The 3 T cell receptor beta chains listed next were all sequenced from one sample in a study of blood T cell repertoires in COVID-19. Clones were sequenced by immunoSEQ multiplex PCR, and TCRdb holds only the in-frame ones, with some missing. Altogether fewer than 30,000 clones are present, roughly 84% being singletons, with the ten largest covering approximately 15%. Sequenced input: peripheral blood. The source of these receptors is a man between 65 and 79 years old with active COVID-19.

The chain employs TRBV7-3 and TRBJ2-3; 7 bases are shared with TRBD1. Trimming took 4 bases from V and 5 from J; bases not matched to a gene: 6. The CDR3 consists of 14 residues. In germline, CDR1 is SGHTA, CDR2 FQGTGA. The CDR3 DNA is TGTGCCAGCAGCTCGAAGACAGGGAGAGATACGCAGTATTTT. Amino acid sequence: CASSSKTGRDTQYF.

The chain recombines TRBV10-3 with TRBJ2-4; 8 bases align to TRBD2. With 0 bases clipped from V and 1 base from J, the junction kept 5 bases outside the gene matches. The germline CDR1 and CDR2 sequences are ENHRY and SYGVKD. The CDR3 runs 17 residues. The CDR3 DNA follows: TGTGCCATCAGTGAGTCGAATCTAGCGGGTGCCAAAAACATTCAGTACTTC. It translates to CAISESNLAGAKNIQYF.

The gene calls are TRBV30 and TRBJ1-4, with D uncertain. Germline assignment: CDR1 GTSNPN and CDR2 SVGIG (reference sequence). The CDR3 totals 16 residues. V lost 5 bases and J 7 bases, leaving 23 bases between the germline ends. Here the CDR3 reads CAWAGRLAGSFEKLFF. In DNA, the CDR3 is TGTGCCTGGGCGGGGAGGTTAGCGGGGAGTTTTGAAAAACTGTTTTTT.